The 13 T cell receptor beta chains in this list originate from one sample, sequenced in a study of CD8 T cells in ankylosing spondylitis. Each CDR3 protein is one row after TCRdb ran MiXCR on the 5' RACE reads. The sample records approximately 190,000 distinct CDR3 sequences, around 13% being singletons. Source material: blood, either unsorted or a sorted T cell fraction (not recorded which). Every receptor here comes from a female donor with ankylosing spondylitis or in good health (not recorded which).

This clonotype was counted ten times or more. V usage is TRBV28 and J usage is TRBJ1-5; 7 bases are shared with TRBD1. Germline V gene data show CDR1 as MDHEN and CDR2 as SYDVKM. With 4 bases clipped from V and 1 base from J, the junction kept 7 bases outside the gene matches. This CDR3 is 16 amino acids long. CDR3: CASSSHSQGSNQPQHF. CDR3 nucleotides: TGTGCCAGCAGTTCCCACTCACAGGGGAGCAATCAGCCCCAGCATTTT.

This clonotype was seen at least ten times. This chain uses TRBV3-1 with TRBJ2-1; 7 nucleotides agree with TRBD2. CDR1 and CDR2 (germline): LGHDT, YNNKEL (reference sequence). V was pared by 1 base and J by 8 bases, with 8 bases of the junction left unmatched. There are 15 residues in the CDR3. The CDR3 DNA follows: TGTGCCAGCAGCCAAGGGACTAGGGTAATCGATGAGCAGTTCTTC. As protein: CASSQGTRVIDEQFF.

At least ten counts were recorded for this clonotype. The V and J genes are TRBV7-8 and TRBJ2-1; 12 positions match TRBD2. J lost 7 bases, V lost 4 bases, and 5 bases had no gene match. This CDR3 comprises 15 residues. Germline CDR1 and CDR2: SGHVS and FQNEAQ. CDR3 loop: CASSSSSGRANEQFF. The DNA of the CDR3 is TGTGCCAGCAGCTCCTCTAGCGGGAGGGCGAATGAGCAGTTCTTC.

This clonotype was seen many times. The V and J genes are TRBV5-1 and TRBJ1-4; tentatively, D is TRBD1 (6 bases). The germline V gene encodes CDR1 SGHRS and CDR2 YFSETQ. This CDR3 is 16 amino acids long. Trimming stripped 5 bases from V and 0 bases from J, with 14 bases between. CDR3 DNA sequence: TGCGCCAGCAGTACACAGGGCCGGGCAACTAATGAAAAACTGTTTTTT. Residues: CASSTQGRATNEKLFF. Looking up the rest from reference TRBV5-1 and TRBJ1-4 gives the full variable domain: KAGVTQTPRYLIKTRGQQVTLSCSPISGHRSVSWYQQTPGQGLQFLFEYFSETQRNKGNFPGRFSGRQFSNSRSEMNVSTLELGDSALYLCASSTQGRATNEKLFFGSGTQLSVL.

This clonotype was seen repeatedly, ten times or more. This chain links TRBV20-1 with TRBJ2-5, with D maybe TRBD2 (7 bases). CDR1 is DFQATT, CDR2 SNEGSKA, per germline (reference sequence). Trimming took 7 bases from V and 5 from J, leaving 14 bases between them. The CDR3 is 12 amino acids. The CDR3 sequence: CSGEGELETQYF. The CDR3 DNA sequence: TGCAGTGGGGAGGGGGAGTTGGAGACCCAGTACTTC.

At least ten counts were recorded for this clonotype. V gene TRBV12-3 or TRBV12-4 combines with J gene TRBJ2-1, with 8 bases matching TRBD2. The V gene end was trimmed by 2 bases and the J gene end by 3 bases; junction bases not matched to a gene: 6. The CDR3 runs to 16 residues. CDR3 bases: TGTGCCAGCAGTTTATTGGGCGGGAGGCGCTACAATGAGCAGTTCTTC. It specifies CASSLLGGRRYNEQFF.

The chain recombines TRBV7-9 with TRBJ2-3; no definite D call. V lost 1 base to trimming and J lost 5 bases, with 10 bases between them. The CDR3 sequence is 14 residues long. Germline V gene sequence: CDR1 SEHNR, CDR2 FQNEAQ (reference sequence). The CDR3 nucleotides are TGTGCCAGCAGCTTAGACACCCGACGAGATACGCAGTATTTT. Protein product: CASSLDTRRDTQYF.

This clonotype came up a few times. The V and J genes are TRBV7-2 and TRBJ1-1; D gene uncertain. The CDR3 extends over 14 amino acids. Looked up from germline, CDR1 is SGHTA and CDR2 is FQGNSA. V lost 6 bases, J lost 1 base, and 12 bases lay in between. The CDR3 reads CASSPRAPNTEAFF. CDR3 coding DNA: TGTGCCAGCAGTCCGAGGGCTCCGAACACTGAAGCTTTCTTT.

This CDR3 is CSAPPPGLAYNEQFF. The CDR3 DNA is TGCAGTGCTCCTCCCCCGGGACTAGCCTACAATGAGCAGTTCTTC. This chain joins TRBV20-1 and TRBJ2-1; 8 positions match TRBD2. Trimming cost V 5 bases and J 2 bases; bases outside gene matches: 8. The CDR3 runs to 15 residues. Per germline, CDR1 DFQATT and CDR2 SNEGSKA (reference sequence).

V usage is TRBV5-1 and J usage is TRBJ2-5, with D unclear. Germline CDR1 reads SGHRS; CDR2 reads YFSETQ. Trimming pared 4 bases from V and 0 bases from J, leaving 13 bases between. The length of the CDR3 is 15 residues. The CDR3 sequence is CASSNGRTDQETQYF. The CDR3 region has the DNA TGCGCCAGCAGCAATGGCAGAACGGACCAAGAGACCCAGTACTTC.

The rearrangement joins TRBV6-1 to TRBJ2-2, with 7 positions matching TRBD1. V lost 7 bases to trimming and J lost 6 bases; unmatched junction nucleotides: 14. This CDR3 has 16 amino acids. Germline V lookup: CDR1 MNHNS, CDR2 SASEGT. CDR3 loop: CASTVLQGIEAGELFF. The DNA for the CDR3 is TGTGCCAGCACCGTACTACAGGGGATTGAGGCCGGGGAGCTGTTTTTT.

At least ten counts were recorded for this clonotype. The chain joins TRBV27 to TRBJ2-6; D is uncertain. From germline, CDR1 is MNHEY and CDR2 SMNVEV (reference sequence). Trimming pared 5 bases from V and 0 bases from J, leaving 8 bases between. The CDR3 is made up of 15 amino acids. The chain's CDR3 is CASSIRSSGANVLTF. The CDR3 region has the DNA TGTGCCAGCAGTATAAGGAGCTCTGGGGCCAACGTCCTGACTTTC.

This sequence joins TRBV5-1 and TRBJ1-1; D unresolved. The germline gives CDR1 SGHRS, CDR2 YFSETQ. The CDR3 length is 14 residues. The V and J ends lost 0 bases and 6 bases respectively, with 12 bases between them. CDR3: CASSLALGPAEAFF. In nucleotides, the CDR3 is TGCGCCAGCAGCTTGGCCCTAGGCCCGGCTGAAGCTTTCTTT.